The TCR beta chain under discussion was sequenced for a study of T cells in Graves' hyperthyroidism and ophthalmopathy. The trim removed 4 bases at V and 1 base at J, leaving 10 bases unmatched. CDR3 length: 17 residues. Germline V gene data show CDR1 as DFQATT and CDR2 as SNEGSKA (reference sequence). Study-wide results and caveats: Researchers report that a 13 V-J model separated ophthalmopathy from stable hyperthyroidism. Most thyroid clonotypes expanded above 0.001 appeared in blood too.

This clonotype was detected many times. Its antigen is still unknown. The investigators amplified TCR beta CDR3 regions from RNA transcripts. When the TCR CDR3 underwent first-round RT-PCR, the HTBI primer set was used. Via MiXCR, TCRdb re-called the multiplex PCR reads, giving one row per CDR3 protein. Here the sample spans hundreds of thousands of distinct CDR3 sequences, 15% being singletons. The chain joins TRBV20-1 to TRBJ2-1; TRBD2 agrees at 10 bases. The sample was blood. This clonotype originated in a woman in her thirties with Graves' hyperthyroidism. The CDR3 sequence: CSANHPLAGVSYNEQFF. The CDR3 DNA follows: TGCAGTGCTAACCACCCTCTAGCGGGAGTGTCCTACAATGAGCAGTTCTTC.